What follows are 26 T cell receptor beta chains derived from one specimen sequenced in a study of T cell responses to AZD1222 COVID-19 vaccine. Measured with immunoSEQ multiplex PCR; TCRdb has only the in-frame clones, and not every one. The data contain some 94,000 clones, 70% to 90% of them seen just once; the ten biggest clones take up 2.5% to 3%. Sequenced here: peripheral blood, sampled on day 0 of AZD1222 vaccination. The receptors stem from an adult in good health.

This chain joins TRBV25-1 and TRBJ2-7; D is undetermined. In germline, CDR1 is MGHDK, CDR2 SYGVNS. The CDR3 is 9 amino acids. As DNA, the CDR3 is TGTGCCAGTCCTCACAGACTCTCCGTC. It specifies CASPHRLSV.

In its sample, this clone was seen a few times. This sequence joins TRBV19 and TRBJ2-5; TRBD1 matches at 8 bases. Germline V CDR1 and CDR2: LNHDA, SQIVND (reference sequence). This CDR3 region has 13 residues. Germline trimming cut 5 bases from V and 4 bases from J; bases unmatched to any gene: 3. The DNA of the CDR3 is TGTGCCAGTAGTGAAACAGGGGGAGAGACCCAGTACTTC. Translated, it gives CASSETGGETQYF.

The V and J genes are TRBV12-5 and TRBJ2-7; D remains unclear. The CDR3 runs 17 residues. Germline lookup yields CDR1 LGHNT and CDR2 FRNRAP. V was clipped by 0 bases and J by 1 base, with 16 bases between them. CDR3 region: CASGLVVPSLRSYEQYF. DNA of the CDR3: TGTGCTAGTGGTTTGGTAGTCCCCAGCCTTCGATCCTACGAGCAGTACTTC. Full variable domain (missing parts from reference TRBV12-5 and TRBJ2-7): DARVTQTPRHKVTEMGQEVTMRCQPILGHNTVFWYRQTMMQGLELLAYFRNRAPLDDSGMPKDRFSAEMPDATLATLKIQPSEPRDSAVYFCASGLVVPSLRSYEQYFGPGTRLTVT.

The gene calls are TRBV7-2 and TRBJ2-5; D is perhaps TRBD2 (6 bases). Germline V lookup: CDR1 SGHTA, CDR2 FQGNSA. Trimming took off 5 bases at V and 5 bases at J, with 18 bases between the two ends. This CDR3 region has 15 residues. CDR3 nucleotides: TGTGCCAGCAGCCTAATGCGGGGAGAGTGGGAGACCCAGTACTTC. Translating it yields CASSLMRGEWETQYF. Full variable domain (outside the CDR3, taken from reference TRBV7-2 and TRBJ2-5): GAGVSQSPSNKVTEKGKDVELRCDPISGHTALYWYRQSLGQGLEFLIYFQGNSAPDKSGLPSDRFSAERTGGSVSTLTIQRTQQEDSAVYLCASSLMRGEWETQYFGPGTRLLVL.

This clone was detected once. This chain links TRBV3-1 (or the pseudogene TRBV3-2) with TRBJ2-1, with a weak D call TRBD2 (6 bases). V was shortened by 4 bases and J by 6 bases, with 16 bases between the two germline ends. This CDR3 has 15 amino acids. CDR1 LGHDT and CDR2 YNNKEL come from the germline V gene (reference sequence). The CDR3 DNA sequence: TGTGCCAGCAGCCGGAGCGGCCGGGGGAGCAATGAGCAGTTCTTC. It encodes CASSRSGRGSNEQFF.

This clone was recorded once. The chain is built from TRBV9 and TRBJ1-1, with 8 bases lining up with TRBD1. J gave up 8 bases and V 4 bases, and 4 bases lay outside the gene matches. CDR1 and CDR2 from the germline V gene are SGDLS and YYNGEE. The CDR3 contains 12 residues. CDR3 sequence reads: CASSTWTGEAFF. The CDR3 DNA is TGTGCCAGCAGCACGTGGACAGGGGAAGCTTTCTTT.

On this clone itself: At one end, the junction sequence differs from germline, possibly due to a read error. This chain joins TRBV5-1 and TRBJ2-1; 11 nucleotides line up with TRBD2. CDR1 and CDR2 from the germline V gene are SGHRS and YFSETQ. The CDR3 length is 18 residues. The CDR3 region has the DNA TGTGCCAGCAGCTTAACCGGGACTAGCGGAAGGACCTACAATGAGCAGTTCTTC. Its protein is CASSLTGTSGRTYNEQFF.

The CDR3 sequence is CSASRRGEAFF. The CDR3 region has the DNA TGCAGTGCTAGTAGACGGGGTGAAGCTTTCTTT. The chain recombines TRBV20-1 with TRBJ1-1, with D unclear. This CDR3 region has 11 residues. The germline V gene encodes CDR1 DFQATT and CDR2 SNEGSKA (reference sequence). The V gene lost 3 bases and the J gene lost 7 bases, with 9 bases spanning the gap.

The chain carries TRBV6-5 and TRBJ2-5; D not certain. Germline V gene sequence: CDR1 MNHEY, CDR2 SVGAGI. With 2 bases removed from V and 5 bases from J, the gap between germline ends came to 6 bases. The CDR3 has 12 residues. The CDR3 nucleotides read TGTGCCAGCAGTTACGGTTGGGAGACCCAGTACTTC. It codes for CASSYGWETQYF.

This chain joins TRBV10-3 and TRBJ1-3; D perhaps matches TRBD1 (5 bases). The CDR3 spans 15 residues. Between the trimmed V and J ends, which lost 6 bases and 0 bases, there was a span of 12 bases. The V gene's germline CDR1 is ENHRY and CDR2 SYGVKD. The CDR3 sequence is CAIRDEGASGNTIYF. In DNA, the CDR3 is TGTGCCATCAGGGACGAAGGGGCCTCTGGAAACACCATATATTTT.

For the CDR3, the DNA is TGTGCCAGCAGCTTCGGGGGCGGGAGGCCGGGGGAGCAGTTCTTC. As protein: CASSFGGGRPGEQFF. The chain employs TRBV7-3 and TRBJ2-1, with 8 bases lining up with TRBD2. CDR1 is SGHTA and CDR2 is FQGTGA in the germline V gene. The V and J ends lost 3 bases and 10 bases, in that order; junction bases with no gene match: 11. There are 15 residues in the CDR3.

This chain links TRBV4-1 with TRBJ1-6; D perhaps matches TRBD1 (5 bases). Trimming took off 1 base at V and 10 bases at J, with 11 bases between the two ends. The V gene's germline CDR1 is MGHRA and CDR2 YSYEKL. The CDR3 totals 14 residues. The CDR3 DNA is TGCGCCAGCAGCCAAGGGGGGGAAGGGTCACCCCTCCACTTT. This sequence encodes CASSQGGEGSPLHF.

The genes are TRBV6-5 and TRBJ1-1; TRBD1 matches at 10 bases. CDR3 size: 14 residues. V shed 6 bases, J shed 1 base, and the junction held 2 bases outside the gene matches. Germline loops: CDR1 MNHEY, CDR2 SVGAGI. The CDR3 sequence: CASSRQGANTEAFF. The CDR3, as DNA: TGTGCCAGCAGCCGACAGGGGGCGAACACTGAAGCTTTCTTT.

The genes are TRBV27 and TRBJ2-1, with D perhaps matching TRBD1 or TRBD2 (5 bases each). Per the germline V gene, CDR1 is MNHEY and CDR2 is SMNVEV (reference sequence). The CDR3 has 15 amino acids. With 3 bases removed from V and 2 bases from J, the gap between germline ends came to 11 bases. The CDR3 loop reads CASSFGTGAYNEQFF. The CDR3 region has the DNA TGTGCCAGCAGTTTCGGGACGGGCGCCTACAATGAGCAGTTCTTC.

The chain employs TRBV15 and TRBJ2-1; D remains unclear. V gave up 1 base and J gave up 7 bases, with 14 bases separating them. Germline V CDR1 and CDR2: LNHNV, YYDKDF (reference sequence). The length of the CDR3 is 15 residues. The CDR3 spells CATSRAGALGNEQFF. The CDR3 coding sequence is TGTGCCACCAGCAGAGCGGGCGCCTTAGGTAATGAGCAGTTCTTC.

The J gene is TRBJ2-6, the V gene TRBV25-1; 9 bases agree with TRBD1. The germline CDR1 and CDR2 sequences are MGHDK and SYGVNS. The CDR3 sequence is 17 residues long. Trimming cost V 4 bases and J 0 bases; bases outside gene matches: 4. The CDR3 bases are TGTGCCAGCAGTGCAGGGACAGGGTCCTCTGGGGCCAACGTCCTGACTTTC. Its translation is CASSAGTGSSGANVLTF. The entire variable domain, with the rest obtained from reference TRBV25-1 and TRBJ2-6, is as follows: EADIYQTPRYLVIGTGKKITLECSQTMGHDKMYWYQQDPGMELHLIHYSYGVNSTEKGDLSSESTVSRIRTEHFPLTLESARPSHTSQYLCASSAGTGSSGANVLTFGAGSRLTVL.

This chain connects TRBV6-5 to TRBJ2-1, with D unclear. In germline, CDR1 is MNHEY, CDR2 SVGAGI. The CDR3 runs 14 residues. Trimming stripped 5 bases from V and 8 bases from J, with 16 bases between. The DNA of the CDR3 is TGTGCCAGCAGTACCCATTCGCCGGCGGATGAGCAGTTCTTC. Translation: CASSTHSPADEQFF.

This sequence joins TRBV7-9 and TRBJ1-3; D unclear. Trimming took off 3 bases at V and 14 bases at J, with 17 bases between the two ends. The CDR3 has 13 residues. The germline V gene has CDR1 SEHNR and CDR2 FQNEAQ (reference sequence). The chain's CDR3 is CASSFEARKSLYF. In DNA form, the CDR3 reads TGTGCCAGCAGCTTCGAAGCCCGGAAGTCTTTATATTTT.

V and J are TRBV28 and TRBJ1-1, with a weak D call TRBD1 (5 bases). CDR1 MDHEN and CDR2 SYDVKM come from the germline V gene. The CDR3 is 17 amino acids. The germline V and J ends were trimmed by 6 bases and 0 bases, with 20 bases remaining between them. CDR3 in DNA: TGTGCCAGCAGGCGCGGGGCCCTTCAAATTATGAACACTGAAGCTTTCTTT. Translating gives CASRRGALQIMNTEAFF.

The V gene is TRBV5-1, the J gene TRBJ1-1; 11 positions agree with TRBD1. The V gene's germline CDR1 is SGHRS and CDR2 YFSETQ. Losses at the gene ends were 6 bases for V and 4 bases for J; bases not matched to a gene: 5. The CDR3 sequence is 14 residues long. The CDR3 is CASTGQGAITEAFF. CDR3 bases: TGCGCCAGCACCGGACAGGGGGCCATCACTGAAGCTTTCTTT.

The chain uses TRBV18 and TRBJ1-3, with TRBD1 matching 7 bases. Per the germline V gene, CDR1 is KGHSH and CDR2 is LQKENI. After removal of 6 bases from V and 4 bases from J, the junction contained 12 bases not matched to a gene. The CDR3 is made up of 16 amino acids. Written as DNA, the CDR3 is TGTGCCAGCTCTCCCCTCGACAGGGCGGTCGGAAACACCATATATTTT. Translated, it gives CASSPLDRAVGNTIYF. Drawing the rest from reference TRBV18 and TRBJ1-3, the complete variable domain is NAGVMQNPRHLVRRRGQEARLRCSPMKGHSHVYWYRQLPEEGLKFMVYLQKENIIDESGMPKERFSAEFPKEGPSILRIQQVVRGDSAAYFCASSPLDRAVGNTIYFGEGSWLTVV.

This clone was seen a handful of times. V gene TRBV15 combines with J gene TRBJ2-2; 9 positions agree with TRBD2. CDR1 LNHNV and CDR2 YYDKDF come from the germline V gene (reference sequence). J lost 1 base, V lost 0 bases, and 3 bases had no gene match. The CDR3 loop spans 17 amino acids. This CDR3 is CATSREPLAGNTGELFF. DNA of the CDR3: TGTGCCACCAGCAGAGAGCCACTAGCGGGGAACACCGGGGAGCTGTTTTTT.

This chain joins TRBV4-2 and TRBJ2-7; D may be TRBD2 (5 bases). The CDR3 has 14 amino acids. V lost 4 bases and J lost 0, with 10 bases in between. CDR1 LGHNA and CDR2 YNFKEQ come from the germline V gene. The CDR3 reads CASSPPGVSYEQYF. The CDR3 coding sequence is TGTGCCAGCAGCCCCCCCGGGGTCTCCTACGAGCAGTACTTC.

The chain links TRBV24-1 to TRBJ2-6, with D uncertain. CDR3 size: 12 residues. The V gene lost 9 bases and the J gene lost 1 base, with 3 bases spanning the gap. Germline CDR1 KGHDR, CDR2 SFDVKD. CDR3 sequence reads: CATSSGANVLTF. DNA of the CDR3: TGTGCCACCTCATCTGGGGCCAACGTCCTGACTTTC.

V is TRBV29-1 and J is TRBJ1-2; tentative D call: TRBD1 (6 bases). Germline V CDR1 and CDR2: SQVTM, ANQGSEA. V lost 3 bases and J 8 bases, leaving 13 bases between the germline ends. The CDR3 consists of 12 residues. The CDR3 nucleotides read TGCAGCGTTGACGTGGGACAAAGAGGCTACACCTTC. This codes for CSVDVGQRGYTF.

The chain uses TRBV5-1 and TRBJ2-7; D call uncertain. The CDR3 consists of 14 residues. V was cut by 4 bases and J by 2 bases, with 13 bases left in between. The germline V gene encodes CDR1 SGHRS and CDR2 YFSETQ. CDR3 protein: CASSRDPAAYEQYF. The CDR3, as DNA: TGCGCCAGCAGCCGAGACCCCGCCGCCTACGAGCAGTACTTC.